This T cell receptor beta chain was captured in a study of blood T cell repertoires in COVID-19. The cohort comprised adults aged roughly 18 to 95 years residing in some 24 US areas. The study assigned cohorts using participant-reported clinical history. What the recovered Cohort 3 donors had was two negative PCRs, clearance, or symptom resolution. Original handling: Estimated nucleated cell counts came from reference gene primer amplification. Generated by immunoSEQ multiplex PCR, the TCRdb table keeps only in-frame clones and is missing some. The DNA was the basis for D and trimming; V, J and clone size are from that table. Among 350,000 to 400,000 clones, approximately 89% were seen once, and the ten largest hold 1.5% to 2%. The CDR3 has 13 amino acids. Trimming took 6 bases from V and 4 from J, leaving 12 bases between them. Germline CDR1 MGHRA, CDR2 YSYEKL.

The receptor comes from a young woman who had recovered from COVID-19. The sequenced sample consisted of PBMCs or T cells enriched from blood (not recorded which). The chain is built from TRBV4-1 and TRBJ1-1; D not certain. The CDR3 reads CASRAPPFTEAFF. The CDR3 nucleotides read TGCGCCAGCAGAGCACCGCCTTTCACTGAAGCTTTCTTT.